This is a list of T cell receptor beta chains from one sample in a study of CD8 T cells in Susac syndrome. TCRdb analysed the immunoSEQ multiplex PCR reads with MiXCR anew, one entry per CDR3 protein. The table has just over 150,000 distinct CDR3 sequences, nearly 97% seen once; the top ten hold roughly 0.15%. Sample: CD8+ T cells from PBMCs. Receptor source: a human donor with multiple sclerosis. CDR3s include the opening cysteine and the closing phenylalanine or tryptophan. The order of the fields is CDR3 protein, CDR3 DNA, clone size, D gene, J gene, V gene. A D gene is named only where the DNA matches it firmly. Clone size is not always given. Where it is, it says once, few, many or a class for expanded clones.

cdr3_aa: CASSFSFSQTPDTQYF
cdr3_nt: TGTGCCAGCAGCTTCAGTTTCTCCCAAACCCCAGATACGCAGTATTTT
clone_size: -
d_call: -
j_call: TRBJ2-3
v_call: TRBV7-9

cdr3_aa: CASSLDSSGYNEQFF
cdr3_nt: TGTGCCAGCAGCCTAGACAGCTCCGGCTACAATGAGCAGTTCTTC
clone_size: -
d_call: -
j_call: TRBJ2-1
v_call: TRBV5-6

cdr3_aa: CASSRWDEQFF
cdr3_nt: TGTGCCAGCAGTCGGTGGGATGAGCAGTTCTTC
clone_size: -
d_call: -
j_call: TRBJ2-1
v_call: TRBV27

cdr3_aa: CSVPGGPGEKLFF
cdr3_nt: TGCAGCGTTCCAGGGGGCCCAGGAGAAAAACTGTTTTTT
clone_size: -
d_call: TRBD1
j_call: TRBJ1-4
v_call: TRBV29-1

cdr3_aa: CASSPWRGQTEQYF
cdr3_nt: TGTGCCAGCAGTCCCTGGCGGGGACAGACGGAGCAGTACTTC
clone_size: -
d_call: -
j_call: TRBJ2-7
v_call: TRBV27

cdr3_aa: CASSSGQGATDTQYF
cdr3_nt: TGTGCCAGCAGCTCCGGACAGGGGGCCACAGATACGCAGTATTTT
clone_size: -
d_call: TRBD1
j_call: TRBJ2-3
v_call: TRBV13

cdr3_aa: CASSTESRGTEAFF
cdr3_nt: TGTGCCAGCAGCACCGAAAGCAGGGGCACTGAAGCTTTCTTT
clone_size: -
d_call: -
j_call: TRBJ1-1
v_call: TRBV13

cdr3_aa: CSARERGLQETQYF
cdr3_nt: TGCAGTGCTAGGGAGCGGGGGCTCCAAGAGACCCAGTACTTC
clone_size: -
d_call: TRBD2
j_call: TRBJ2-5
v_call: TRBV20-1

cdr3_aa: CSVGAGGRAGWSGNEQFF
cdr3_nt: TGCAGCGTTGGAGCGGGGGGGCGAGCTGGGTGGTCCGGCAATGAGCAGTTCTTC
clone_size: -
d_call: TRBD2
j_call: TRBJ2-1
v_call: TRBV29-1

cdr3_aa: CASSPSYAGAEAFF
cdr3_nt: TGTGCCAGCAGCCCAAGCTACGCGGGGGCTGAAGCTTTCTTT
clone_size: -
d_call: -
j_call: TRBJ1-1
v_call: TRBV7-9

cdr3_aa: CSAGRKGGPIYEQYF
cdr3_nt: TGCAGTGCGGGCCGAAAAGGGGGCCCCATCTACGAGCAGTACTTC
clone_size: -
d_call: TRBD1
j_call: TRBJ2-7
v_call: TRBV20-1

cdr3_aa: CASRPDFSSYNEQFF
cdr3_nt: TGTGCCAGCAGGCCGGACTTTAGCTCCTACAATGAGCAGTTCTTC
clone_size: once
d_call: -
j_call: TRBJ2-1
v_call: TRBV27

cdr3_aa: CSASLWGASQTQYF
cdr3_nt: TGCAGTGCTAGTTTGTGGGGGGCCTCCCAGACGCAGTATTTT
clone_size: -
d_call: -
j_call: TRBJ2-3
v_call: TRBV20-1

cdr3_aa: CASSSGQGNEQFF
cdr3_nt: TGTGCCAGCAGCTCGGGACAGGGGAATGAGCAGTTCTTC
clone_size: -
d_call: TRBD1
j_call: TRBJ2-1
v_call: TRBV5-4

cdr3_aa: CASSQGLAGNNEQFF
cdr3_nt: TGCGCCAGCAGCCAAGGACTAGCGGGAAACAATGAGCAGTTCTTC
clone_size: -
d_call: TRBD2
j_call: TRBJ2-1
v_call: TRBV4-1

cdr3_aa: CASSQDRGPNQPQHF
cdr3_nt: TGTGCCAGCAGCCAAGATAGAGGCCCCAATCAGCCCCAGCATTTT
clone_size: -
d_call: -
j_call: TRBJ1-5
v_call: TRBV4-2

cdr3_aa: CASRAGEQFF
cdr3_nt: TGTGCCAGCAGGGCCGGCGAGCAGTTCTTC
clone_size: -
d_call: -
j_call: TRBJ2-1
v_call: TRBV6-6

cdr3_aa: CSVGQGKGYTF
cdr3_nt: TGCAGCGTTGGACAGGGAAAGGGCTACACCTTC
clone_size: once
d_call: TRBD1
j_call: TRBJ1-2
v_call: TRBV29-1